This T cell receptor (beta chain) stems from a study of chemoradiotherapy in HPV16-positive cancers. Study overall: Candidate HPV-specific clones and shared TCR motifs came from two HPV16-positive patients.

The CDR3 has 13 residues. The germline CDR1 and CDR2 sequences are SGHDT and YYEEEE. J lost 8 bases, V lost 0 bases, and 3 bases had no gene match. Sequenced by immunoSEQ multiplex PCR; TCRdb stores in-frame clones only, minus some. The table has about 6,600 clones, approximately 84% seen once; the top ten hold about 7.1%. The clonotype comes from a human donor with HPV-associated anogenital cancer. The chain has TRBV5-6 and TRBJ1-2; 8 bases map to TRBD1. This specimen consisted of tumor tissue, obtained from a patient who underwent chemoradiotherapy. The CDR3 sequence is CASSLEAGGGYTF. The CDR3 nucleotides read TGTGCCAGCAGCTTGGAGGCAGGGGGCGGCTACACCTTC.